This T cell receptor (beta chain) was captured by sequencing in a study of breast tumors, draining lymph nodes, adjacent tissues. Whole-study results and caveats: Tumor T cell lymph node origin was a supported hypothesis, not proven.

CDR1 and CDR2 (germline): SQVTM, ANQGSEA. The CDR3 runs to 10 residues. V dropped 8 bases and J dropped 5 bases, with 9 bases sitting between them. TCRdb independently ran MiXCR on the multiplex PCR reads; one entry per CDR3 protein. The sample yields under 300,000 distinct CDR3 sequences, under 40% seen once. Breast cancer patients provided tissue from their axillary draining lymph nodes. As for this clonotype: Antigen specificity is unknown.

The receptor was isolated from a female donor with breast cancer. Some clones in this sample may be carry-over from other donors' samples. J is TRBJ1-2 and V is TRBV29-1, with D possibly TRBD1 on 6 matching bases. Sequenced input: axillary lymph node tissue. In DNA form, the CDR3 reads TGCAGCACACAGGGTTATGGCTACACCTTC. This codes for CSTQGYGYTF.